The clone carrying this TCR beta chain has more than one count but fewer than ten. The data were obtained in a study of T-cell memory formation after mild COVID-19. Constant-segment-primed 5'RACE gave TCR alpha and TCR beta cDNA libraries with sample barcodes and UMIs. TCRdb itself ran the 5' RACE reads through MiXCR, one entry per CDR3 protein. The sample has about half a million distinct CDR3 sequences, 15% to 20% seen once. Trimming removed 0 bases from V and 7 bases from J, with 16 bases in between. CDR3 length: 16 residues. The germline V gene encodes CDR1 MNHEY and CDR2 SVGAGI. The chain employs TRBV6-5 and TRBJ2-1; tentatively, D is TRBD1 (6 bases). Sequenced sample: PBMCs or a T cell subset sorted from them (not recorded which). The TCR sequence derives from an adult woman who had mild COVID-19 (a few samples of this study predate the infection). Cell type and time point are not known. CDR3 bases: TGTGCCAGCAGTTACTCGAAATACAGGGATCCTAATGAGCAGTTCTTC. Translating gives CASSYSKYRDPNEQFF.